This TCR beta chain comes out of a study of CD8 T cells in Susac syndrome. It was with random hexamers that roughly 0.5 to 1 ug RNA was reverse transcribed. One entry per CDR3 protein results from TCRdb running MiXCR on the immunoSEQ multiplex PCR reads. This sample has around 69,000 distinct CDR3 sequences, with under 95% found just once. The V and J ends lost 5 bases and 0 bases, in that order; junction bases with no gene match: 23. The CDR3 contains 21 residues. Germline CDR1 and CDR2: MDHEN and SYDVKM. TEMRA cells were FACS-enriched and CD8+ and CD4+ T cells negatively isolated. This sequence joins TRBV28 and TRBJ1-1; TRBD1 agrees at 8 bases. The specimen was CD8+ T cells from PBMCs. The clonotype was recovered from a human donor with Susac syndrome. This CDR3 reads CASSPRDRQRYRIGVNTEAFF. CDR3 in DNA: TGTGCCAGCAGTCCCCGGGACAGGCAAAGATACCGTATAGGGGTGAACACTGAAGCTTTCTTT.